This T cell receptor (beta chain) was sequenced in a study of cytomegalovirus exposure and HLA in healthy donors. This clone was observed once. Primers: 60 Vbeta forward and 13 Jbeta reverse. This table comes from immunoSEQ multiplex PCR, and its TCRdb copy is limited to in-frame clones, with some not included. This table has approximately 170,000 clones, around 75% appearing once. V lost 7 bases, J lost 2 bases, and 12 bases lay in between. The CDR3 totals 14 residues. Germline loops: CDR1 LNHDA, CDR2 SQIVND (reference sequence). The origin of this receptor is a human donor in good health. V is TRBV19 and J is TRBJ1-3, with a possible D match to TRBD1 (6 bases). Sequencing was performed on PBMCs. CDR3 residues: CASTTGGAGNTIYF. In DNA form, the CDR3 reads TGTGCCAGTACCACGGGGGGCGCTGGAAACACCATATATTTT.